The present entry profiles one T cell receptor beta chain with its context. Its antigen is currently unknown. This sample was taken from a study of T-cell memory formation after mild COVID-19. Findings and caveats of the study: A balance of CD4 and CD8 characterized clones contracting day 15 to 85, whereas later expanders leaned CD4+. Some clones that responded turned up in pre-infection memory, which suggests that cross-reactive memory joined in.

TCRdb re-analysed the 5' RACE reads in MiXCR, keeping a single row per CDR3 protein. The table records 500,000 to 650,000 distinct CDR3 sequences, less than 25% of them present only once. CDR1 SGHVS and CDR2 FQNEAQ come from the germline V gene. Deletions cut 5 bases from V and 5 bases from J, with 13 bases between. The length of the CDR3 is 14 residues. The chain links TRBV7-8 to TRBJ2-1; D is perhaps TRBD1 (6 bases). The sample was PBMCs or a T cell subset sorted from them (not recorded which). This TCR derives from an adult woman who had mild COVID-19 (a few samples of this study predate the infection). Cell type and time point are not known. This CDR3 reads CASSARTADNEQFF. The CDR3 DNA reads as TGTGCCAGCAGCGCGAGGACAGCAGACAATGAGCAGTTCTTC.